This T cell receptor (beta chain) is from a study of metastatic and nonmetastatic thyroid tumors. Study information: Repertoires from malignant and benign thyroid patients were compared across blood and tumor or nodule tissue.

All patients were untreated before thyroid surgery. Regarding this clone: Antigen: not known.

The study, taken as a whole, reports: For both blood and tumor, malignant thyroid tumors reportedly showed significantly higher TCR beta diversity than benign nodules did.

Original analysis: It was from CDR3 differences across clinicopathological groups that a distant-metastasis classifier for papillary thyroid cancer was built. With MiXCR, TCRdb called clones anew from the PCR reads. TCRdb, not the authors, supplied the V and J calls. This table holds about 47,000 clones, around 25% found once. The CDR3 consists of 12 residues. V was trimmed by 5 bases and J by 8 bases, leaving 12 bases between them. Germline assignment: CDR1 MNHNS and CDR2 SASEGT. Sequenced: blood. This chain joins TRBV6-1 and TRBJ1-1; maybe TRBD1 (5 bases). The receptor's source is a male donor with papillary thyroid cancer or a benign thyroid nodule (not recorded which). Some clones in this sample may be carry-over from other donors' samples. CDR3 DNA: TGTGCCAGCAGTCCGGGGGTAGGAGAAGCTTTCTTT. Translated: CASSPGVGEAFF.